This T cell receptor (beta chain) was retrieved from a study of OX40 agonist ivuxolimab in advanced cancers. Overall study results and limits: There were, on average, more expanded clones in CD8+ T cells than in CD4+.

Profiling relied on immunoSEQ multiplex PCR, and the TCRdb table lists in-frame clones only, not all of them. The sample has tens of thousands of clones, 87% seen once. V was pared by 5 bases and J by 6 bases, with 9 bases of the junction left unmatched. The CDR3 runs to 15 residues. Germline assignment: CDR1 SGHAT and CDR2 FQNNGV. A few counts support this clone. Its cognate antigen is unknown. This clonotype originated in an adult with an advanced solid tumor such as melanoma, head and neck, liver or kidney cancer. The sequencing used CD4+ or CD8+ T cells sorted from blood, collected in a trial of the OX40 agonist ivuxolimab. This chain links TRBV11-2 with TRBJ2-1; 8 bases fit TRBD2. The CDR3 here is CASSPSGQSGNEQFF. CDR3 nucleotides: TGTGCCAGCAGCCCTAGCGGGCAGTCCGGCAATGAGCAGTTCTTC.